The clone carrying this T cell receptor beta chain appeared many times. Its antigen is currently unknown. Investigators reverse transcribed all isolated RNA, so they sequenced expressed TCRB transcripts. The protocol was immunoSEQ multiplex PCR, while the TCRdb copy is restricted to in-frame clones and leaves out a portion. The data contain about 210,000 clones, 9.5% to 13% of them singletons. This record belongs to a study of beta chain features in type 1 diabetes. General observations from the study: Small HLA sub-analyses could not settle whether HLA shapes TCRB rearrangement.

V shed 2 bases and J 8 bases; nucleotides not matched to a gene: 10. Germline V gene data show CDR1 as ENHRY and CDR2 as SYGVKD. CDR3 length equals 16 residues. Sorted CD4+ subsets: naive, central memory, regulatory, stem cell-like memory (CD45RO/CCR7/CD25/CD127/CD95/CD27 panel). In all sorted populations, purity surpassed 98%. The gene calls are TRBV10-3 and TRBJ2-1; 9 bases fit TRBD1. Sequenced input: central memory CD4+ T cells from blood. This sequence originates from a young man in good health. DNA for the CDR3: TGTGCCATCAGTGAGCCGGGACAGGGCCAGCGGGATGAGCAGTTCTTC. It translates to CAISEPGQGQRDEQFF.